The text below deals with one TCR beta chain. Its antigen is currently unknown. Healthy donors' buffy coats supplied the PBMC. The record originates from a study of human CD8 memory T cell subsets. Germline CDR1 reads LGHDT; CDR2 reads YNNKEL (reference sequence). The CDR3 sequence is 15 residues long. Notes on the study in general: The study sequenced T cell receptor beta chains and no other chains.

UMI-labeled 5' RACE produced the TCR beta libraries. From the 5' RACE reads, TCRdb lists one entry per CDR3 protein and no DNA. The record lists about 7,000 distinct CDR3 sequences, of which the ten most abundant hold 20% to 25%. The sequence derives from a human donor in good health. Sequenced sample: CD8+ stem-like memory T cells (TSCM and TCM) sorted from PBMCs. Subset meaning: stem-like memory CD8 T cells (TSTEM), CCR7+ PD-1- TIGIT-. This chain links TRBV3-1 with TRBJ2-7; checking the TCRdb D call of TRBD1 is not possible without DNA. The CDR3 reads CASSQRRRGAHEQYF.